This T cell receptor beta chain is from a study of T cells in Graves' hyperthyroidism and ophthalmopathy. In the study overall: Specimen type is peripheral blood, collected at initial diagnosis prior to any treatment.

The study, taken as a whole, reports: Within blood appeared most thyroid clonotypes that had expanded above 0.001. Ophthalmopathy was identified by the model a median roughly 6.5 months ahead of onset.

CDR3 length equals 15 residues. V lost 7 bases and J 2 bases, leaving 15 bases between the germline ends. In germline, CDR1 is LNHDA, CDR2 SQIVND (reference sequence). There are a few counts of this clonotype. As yet, its antigen is unknown. Ophthalmopathy cases scored 3 or more on the Clinical Activity Score and 4 or more on NOSPECS grade, with duration below 3 months. TCR beta CDR3 regions were amplified from RNA. First-round RT-PCR of the TCR CDR3 relied on the HTBI primer set. TCRdb called the multiplex PCR reads again in MiXCR, with one record for every CDR3 protein. The repertoire holds about 500,000 distinct CDR3 sequences, with about 16% as singletons.

The sample was blood. The chain couples TRBV19 to TRBJ1-5, with D perhaps matching TRBD1 (6 bases). This receptor was obtained from a woman aged 30 to 39 with Graves' ophthalmopathy. CDR3: CASKIGTMGNQPQHF. DNA of the CDR3: TGTGCCAGTAAGATAGGGACAATGGGCAATCAGCCCCAGCATTTT.